One and the same sample provided the 9 T cell receptor beta chains below, sequenced in a study of shared clonotypes between healthy human individuals. The protocol was immunoSEQ multiplex PCR, while the TCRdb copy is restricted to in-frame clones and leaves out a portion. Seen here are roughly 850,000 clones, 90% to 97% observed once, and the top ten hold approximately 0.2%. CD45RO-negative CD8 cells positively selected for CCR7 made up the naive population, which excluded terminally differentiated effector memory CD45RA+ cells. The sequencing sample was made of naive CD8+ T cells sorted from blood. The receptor source for this set is a man aged 25 to 40 in good health.

This chain joins TRBV29-1 and TRBJ2-1; 7 positions match TRBD2. V lost 4 bases and J lost 8; bases outside the gene matches: 23. The CDR3 is 18 residues long. In germline, CDR1 is SQVTM, CDR2 ANQGSEA. The CDR3 protein is CSVAGKTLAREGWDEQFF. The CDR3 DNA is TGCAGCGTTGCGGGCAAAACCCTCGCGAGGGAGGGCTGGGATGAGCAGTTCTTC.

This chain connects TRBV28 to TRBJ1-1, with 7 bases fitting TRBD1. CDR3 length: 16 residues. Germline V gives CDR1 MDHEN, CDR2 SYDVKM. Losses at the gene ends were 3 bases for V and 1 base for J; bases not matched to a gene: 8. This CDR3 is CASSFSDRRENTEAFF. The CDR3, as DNA: TGTGCCAGCAGTTTCTCGGACAGGAGGGAGAACACTGAAGCTTTCTTT.

The V call is TRBV11-2, the J call TRBJ2-7, with D unresolved. Deletions cut 3 bases from V and 1 base from J, with 7 bases between. Germline assignment: CDR1 SGHAT and CDR2 FQNNGV. The CDR3 runs to 13 residues. CDR3 sequence: CASSLAPSYEQYF. DNA of the CDR3: TGTGCCAGCAGCTTGGCGCCATCCTACGAGCAGTACTTC.

J is TRBJ2-2 and V is TRBV5-1; no clear D gene. V gave up 0 bases and J gave up 4 bases, with 7 bases separating them. The CDR3 loop spans 14 amino acids. Germline V gene lookup returns CDR1 SGHRS and CDR2 YFSETQ. The CDR3 is CASSLAEGTGELFF. The CDR3 DNA follows: TGCGCCAGCAGCTTGGCCGAAGGCACCGGGGAGCTGTTTTTT.

The V and J genes are TRBV9 and TRBJ2-7; D call uncertain. The CDR3 is 15 residues long. With 3 bases removed from V and 2 bases from J, the gap between germline ends came to 15 bases. CDR1 SGDLS and CDR2 YYNGEE come from the germline V gene. This CDR3 reads CASSAHETDPYEQYF. DNA for the CDR3: TGTGCCAGCAGCGCCCACGAGACGGATCCCTACGAGCAGTACTTC. The full variable domain, completed using reference TRBV9 and TRBJ2-7, is DSGVTQTPKHLITATGQRVTLRCSPRSGDLSVYWYQQSLDQGLQFLIQYYNGEERAKGNILERFSAQQFPDLHSELNLSSLELGDSALYFCASSAHETDPYEQYFGPGTRLTVT.

The rearrangement uses TRBV5-5 and TRBJ1-2, with D tentatively TRBD1 (6 bases). The CDR3 spans 17 residues. Germline values: CDR1 SGHKS, CDR2 YYEKEE (reference sequence). Trimming stripped 4 bases from V and 4 bases from J, with 23 bases between. Here the CDR3 DNA reads TGTGCCAGCAGCCCAGACATGGGGGGGGGCGCGATCTATGGCTACACCTTC. This codes for CASSPDMGGGAIYGYTF. The full variable domain, with the rest looked up from reference TRBV5-5 and TRBJ1-2, is DAGVTQSPTHLIKTRGQQVTLRCSPISGHKSVSWYQQVLGQGPQFIFQYYEKEERGRGNFPDRFSARQFPNYSSELNVNALLLGDSALYLCASSPDMGGGAIYGYTFGSGTRLTVV.

This chain uses TRBV15 with TRBJ2-7, with no clear D. The CDR3 has 12 amino acids. The germline V gene has CDR1 LNHNV and CDR2 YYDKDF (reference sequence). V dropped 0 bases and J dropped 4 bases, with 4 bases sitting between them. The CDR3 is CATSRERYEQYF. The CDR3, as DNA: TGTGCCACCAGCAGAGAAAGATACGAGCAGTACTTC.

This clone was recorded only once. The V call is TRBV29-1, the J call TRBJ2-1; 9 bases align to TRBD1. V shed 7 bases and J 6 bases; nucleotides not matched to a gene: 13. CDR1 and CDR2 from the germline V gene are SQVTM and ANQGSEA. CDR3 length: 15 amino acids. CDR3 in amino acids: CSGRNRDREFNEQFF. CDR3 nucleotides: TGCAGCGGGCGAAACCGGGACAGGGAGTTCAATGAGCAGTTCTTC.

The rearrangement uses TRBV18 and TRBJ2-5, with a weak D call TRBD2 (5 bases). The CDR3 has 14 residues. The V end was cut by 0 bases, the J end by 3 bases, with 8 bases between. CDR1 is KGHSH and CDR2 is LQKENI in the germline V gene. The CDR3 coding sequence is TGTGCCAGCTCACCACCTCGGCGGGAAGAGACCCAGTACTTC. It translates to CASSPPRREETQYF. Full variable domain (missing parts from reference TRBV18 and TRBJ2-5): NAGVMQNPRHLVRRRGQEARLRCSPMKGHSHVYWYRQLPEEGLKFMVYLQKENIIDESGMPKERFSAEFPKEGPSILRIQQVVRGDSAAYFCASSPPRREETQYFGPGTRLLVL.